The rows below give T cell receptor beta chains drawn from one sample of a study of shared clonotypes between healthy human individuals. Profiled with immunoSEQ multiplex PCR; TCRdb holds only in-frame clones, not every one. The sample comprises around 2.1 million clones, approximately 95% of which are singletons, and 0.1% to 0.15% rests with the top ten. The source material was naive CD4+ T cells sorted from blood. The receptor source for this set is a man younger than 30 in good health. CDR3s include the opening cysteine and the closing phenylalanine or tryptophan. The D gene is left open where the match is weak. Only some rows state a clone size, as once, few, many or a class for expanded clones.

V: TRBV25-1; size: once; D: TRBD1; J: TRBJ1-1; CDR3: CATVMGRGYGSEAFF; DNA: TGTGCCACAGTGATGGGCAGGGGGTATGGGTCTGAAGCTTTCTTT
V: TRBV2; size: .; D: TRBD1; J: TRBJ2-2; CDR3: CAIHPGQVNTGELFF; DNA: TGTGCCATTCATCCGGGACAGGTGAACACCGGGGAGCTGTTTTTT
V: TRBV6-6; size: .; D: TRBD1; J: TRBJ1-5; CDR3: CASSQGQTYSNQPQHF; DNA: TGTGCCAGCAGCCAGGGACAGACGTATAGCAATCAGCCCCAGCATTTT
V: TRBV6-5; size: .; D: TRBD1; J: TRBJ2-7; CDR3: CASSYPQQGVYEQYF; DNA: TGTGCCAGCAGTTACCCCCAACAGGGGGTCTACGAGCAGTACTTC
V: TRBV25-1; size: .; D: .; J: TRBJ1-2; CDR3: CASPRGDGYTF; DNA: TGTGCCAGCCCCAGGGGAGATGGCTACACCTTC
V: TRBV5-1; size: .; D: .; J: TRBJ1-2; CDR3: CASSLGGQDYGYTF; DNA: TGCGCCAGCAGCTTGGGGGGCCAGGACTATGGCTACACCTTC
V: TRBV6-5; size: .; D: .; J: TRBJ2-5; CDR3: CASSYSRWGETQYF; DNA: TGTGCCAGCAGTTACTCTAGGTGGGGAGAGACCCAGTACTTC
V: TRBV25-1; size: .; D: .; J: TRBJ1-6; CDR3: CASSNPTGSSFYNSPLHF; DNA: TGTGCCAGCAGTAACCCAACCGGTTCCTCCTTCTATAATTCACCCCTCCACTTT
V: TRBV5-6; size: once; D: .; J: TRBJ1-2; CDR3: CASSSLNQRANYGYTF; DNA: TGTGCCAGCAGCTCACTAAACCAGAGGGCTAACTATGGCTACACCTTC
V: TRBV28; size: .; D: TRBD2; J: TRBJ2-3; CDR3: CASQTSKDTQYF; DNA: TGTGCCAGCCAGACTAGCAAAGATACGCAGTATTTT
V: TRBV7-2; size: .; D: .; J: TRBJ1-1; CDR3: CASSRGGVNTEAFF; DNA: TGTGCCAGCAGCCGAGGAGGGGTGAACACTGAAGCTTTCTTT
V: TRBV19; size: few; D: .; J: TRBJ2-1; CDR3: CASSIEGGRTVSSYNEQFF; DNA: TGTGCCAGTAGTATAGAGGGAGGGCGGACAGTTAGCTCCTACAATGAGCAGTTCTTC
V: TRBV5-1; size: .; D: .; J: TRBJ1-1; CDR3: CASSLTAGEAFF; DNA: TGCGCCAGCAGCTTGACGGCAGGTGAAGCTTTCTTT
V: TRBV10-3; size: .; D: TRBD1; J: TRBJ2-5; CDR3: CAISLGQGDQETQYF; DNA: TGTGCCATCAGCCTGGGACAGGGTGACCAAGAGACCCAGTACTTC
V: TRBV29-1; size: .; D: .; J: TRBJ2-3; CDR3: CSVHDTTDTQYF; DNA: TGCAGCGTTCATGACACGACAGATACGCAGTATTTT
V: TRBV6-1; size: .; D: .; J: TRBJ1-2; CDR3: CASKRTAYGYTF; DNA: TGTGCCAGCAAAAGGACGGCCTATGGCTACACCTTC
V: TRBV9; size: .; D: TRBD2; J: TRBJ2-1; CDR3: CASSVALLAGDNEQFF; DNA: TGTGCCAGCAGCGTAGCTCTACTAGCGGGAGACAATGAGCAGTTCTTC
V: TRBV19; size: .; D: TRBD1; J: TRBJ1-3; CDR3: CASSIGQGYSGNTIYF; DNA: TGTGCCAGTAGTATCGGACAGGGTTACTCTGGAAACACCATATATTTT
V: TRBV4-1; size: .; D: .; J: TRBJ1-2; CDR3: CASSQDPVLQVAVSAGGYTF; DNA: TGCGCCAGCAGCCAAGACCCGGTTCTCCAAGTCGCGGTCTCCGCGGGTGGCTACACCTTC
V: TRBV18; size: once; D: TRBD2; J: TRBJ2-3; CDR3: CASSPDPGPSGGADTQYF; DNA: TGTGCCAGCTCACCAGACCCCGGACCTAGCGGAGGAGCGGATACGCAGTATTTT
V: TRBV5-5; size: once; D: .; J: TRBJ1-5; CDR3: CASSLDLGSNQPQHF; DNA: TGTGCCAGCAGCTTGGATCTAGGTAGCAATCAGCCCCAGCATTTT
V: TRBV10-3; size: .; D: .; J: TRBJ1-1; CDR3: CAIRGGLNTEAFF; DNA: TGTGCCATCAGGGGGGGACTTAACACTGAAGCTTTCTTT
V: TRBV6-1; size: .; D: TRBD1; J: TRBJ1-1; CDR3: CASRQGMNTEAFF; DNA: TGTGCCAGTCGACAGGGGATGAACACTGAAGCTTTCTTT
V: TRBV11-2; size: .; D: .; J: TRBJ1-1; CDR3: CASSLVTGIFEAFF; DNA: TGTGCCAGCAGCTTAGTAACAGGGATCTTTGAAGCTTTCTTT
V: TRBV19; size: once; D: TRBD1; J: TRBJ1-1; CDR3: CASSMGTGNTEAFF; DNA: TGTGCCAGTAGTATGGGGACAGGGAACACTGAAGCTTTCTTT
V: TRBV2; size: .; D: TRBD1; J: TRBJ1-5; CDR3: CASSAGTGGNQPQHF; DNA: TGTGCCAGCAGCGCCGGGACAGGGGGCAATCAGCCCCAGCATTTT
V: TRBV7-6; size: .; D: .; J: TRBJ2-1; CDR3: CASSLARASNEQFF; DNA: TGTGCCAGCAGCTTAGCCCGGGCGAGCAATGAGCAGTTCTTC
V: TRBV9; size: .; D: .; J: TRBJ2-5; CDR3: CASSRGPQETQYF; DNA: TGTGCCAGCAGCCGGGGACCCCAAGAGACCCAGTACTTC
V: TRBV5-1; size: once; D: .; J: TRBJ2-7; CDR3: CASSRPGTYEQYF; DNA: TGCGCCAGCAGCCGACCAGGGACCTACGAGCAGTACTTC
V: TRBV2; size: .; D: .; J: TRBJ2-5; CDR3: CASSWTAQETQYF; DNA: TGTGCCAGCTCCTGGACTGCCCAAGAGACCCAGTACTTC
V: TRBV7-2; size: .; D: TRBD1; J: TRBJ1-2; CDR3: CASSLETGGEIYGYTF; DNA: TGTGCCAGCAGCTTAGAGACAGGGGGAGAAATCTATGGCTACACCTTC
V: TRBV7-9; size: .; D: .; J: TRBJ2-2; CDR3: CASSLQGRNTGELFF; DNA: TGTGCCAGCAGCTTACAGGGGCGGAACACCGGGGAGCTGTTTTTT
V: TRBV27; size: once; D: TRBD1; J: TRBJ1-1; CDR3: CASSLGTGRGAEAFF; DNA: TGTGCCAGCAGTTTAGGGACAGGGAGAGGAGCTGAAGCTTTCTTT
V: TRBV6-1; size: .; D: .; J: TRBJ2-7; CDR3: CACLGLTYEQYF; DNA: TGTGCCTGCCTGGGACTGACATACGAGCAGTACTTC
V: TRBV18; size: .; D: .; J: TRBJ2-3; CDR3: CASSPTALTDTQYF; DNA: TGTGCCAGCTCACCAACGGCCCTGACAGATACGCAGTATTTT
V: TRBV5-1; size: .; D: .; J: TRBJ2-7; CDR3: CASSVRRSYEQYF; DNA: TGCGCCAGCAGCGTTAGACGGTCCTACGAGCAGTACTTC
V: TRBV5-1; size: .; D: .; J: TRBJ2-7; CDR3: CASSLRTSNYEQYF; DNA: TGCGCCAGCAGCTTAAGGACTTCTAACTACGAGCAGTACTTC
V: TRBV5-1; size: .; D: TRBD1; J: TRBJ2-7; CDR3: CASSRTTGGFYEQYF; DNA: TGCGCCAGCAGCCGGACGACAGGGGGCTTCTACGAGCAGTACTTC
V: TRBV5-1; size: .; D: .; J: TRBJ2-2; CDR3: CASSLAGLTNTGELFF; DNA: TGCGCCAGCAGCTTGGCCGGTCTAACGAACACCGGGGAGCTGTTTTTT
V: TRBV7-2; size: .; D: TRBD2; J: TRBJ2-7; CDR3: CASSRGTSGTYEQYF; DNA: TGTGCCAGCAGCCGAGGGACTAGCGGGACCTACGAGCAGTACTTC
V: TRBV2; size: .; D: .; J: TRBJ2-1; CDR3: CASVVYNEQFF; DNA: TGTGCCAGCGTAGTTTACAATGAGCAGTTCTTC
V: TRBV30; size: .; D: TRBD1; J: TRBJ2-5; CDR3: CAWSPGTGGWETQYF; DNA: TGTGCCTGGAGTCCAGGGACAGGGGGCTGGGAGACCCAGTACTTC
V: TRBV10-1; size: .; D: TRBD1; J: TRBJ2-7; CDR3: CASSDGGTGSSYEQYF; DNA: TGCGCCAGCAGTGACGGCGGGACAGGGTCTTCCTACGAGCAGTACTTC
V: TRBV5-4; size: .; D: TRBD1; J: TRBJ1-6; CDR3: CASSRPEQGRNSPLHF; DNA: TGTGCCAGCAGCCGTCCGGAACAGGGGCGTAATTCACCCCTCCACTTT
V: TRBV7-9; size: .; D: .; J: TRBJ1-4; CDR3: CASSLTGQGEKLFF; DNA: TGTGCCAGCAGCCTCACAGGGCAGGGGGAAAAACTGTTTTTT
V: TRBV5-6; size: .; D: TRBD1; J: TRBJ2-1; CDR3: CASSPDRGLSYNEQFF; DNA: TGTGCCAGCAGCCCGGACAGGGGGCTCTCCTACAATGAGCAGTTCTTC
V: TRBV5-6; size: .; D: .; J: TRBJ2-5; CDR3: CASSYLRAGHHQETQYF; DNA: TGTGCCAGCAGCTACCTTCGTGCGGGACACCACCAAGAGACCCAGTACTTC
V: TRBV5-1; size: .; D: .; J: TRBJ2-6; CDR3: CASRHSSGANVLTF; DNA: TGCGCCAGCAGACATAGCTCTGGGGCCAACGTCCTGACTTTC
V: TRBV5-1; size: .; D: .; J: TRBJ1-3; CDR3: CASSLGVQGSGNTIYF; DNA: TGCGCCAGCAGCTTGGGAGTCCAGGGCTCCGGAAACACCATATATTTT
V: TRBV11-2; size: once; D: .; J: TRBJ2-3; CDR3: CASSLDRGYPTDTQYF; DNA: TGTGCCAGCAGCTTAGATAGGGGGTACCCCACAGATACGCAGTATTTT
V: TRBV10-3; size: once; D: TRBD2; J: TRBJ2-3; CDR3: CAIREGGPRADTQYF; DNA: TGTGCCATCAGGGAGGGAGGGCCGAGAGCAGATACGCAGTATTTT
V: TRBV7-3; size: .; D: .; J: TRBJ2-2; CDR3: CASSSGQTGELFF; DNA: TGTGCCAGCAGCAGCGGTCAGACCGGGGAGCTGTTTTTT
V: TRBV5-1; size: .; D: TRBD2; J: TRBJ2-5; CDR3: CASSLGAGVRRETQYF; DNA: TGCGCCAGCAGCTTGGGAGCGGGGGTCCGCCGGGAGACCCAGTACTTC